A single sample is the source of the 27 T cell receptor beta chains below, sequenced in a study of T cell responses to AZD1222 COVID-19 vaccine. This table comes from immunoSEQ multiplex PCR, and its TCRdb copy is limited to in-frame clones, with some not included. The data contain 150,000 or so clones, roughly 89% of them singletons. The sequenced sample was peripheral blood, obtained on day 0 of AZD1222 vaccination. The receptors here all came from an adult in good health.

This chain connects TRBV20-1 to TRBJ2-7; D gene unclear. V lost 2 bases and J 4 bases, leaving 3 bases between the germline ends. This CDR3 region has 10 residues. Germline V CDR1 and CDR2: DFQATT, SNEGSKA (reference sequence). The CDR3 region has the DNA TGCAGTGCTAGACAGTACGAGCAGTACTTC. Protein: CSARQYEQYF.

The CDR3 region is CASSSTAEAFF. CDR3 sequence (DNA): TGTGCCAGCAGCTCGACAGCCGAAGCTTTCTTT. The rearrangement links TRBV28 to TRBJ1-1; D may be TRBD1 (5 bases). Germline V gives CDR1 MDHEN, CDR2 SYDVKM. The CDR3 consists of 11 residues. Trimming took 6 bases from V and 8 from J, leaving 10 bases between them. The whole variable domain, remainder taken from reference TRBV28 and TRBJ1-1, is DVKVTQSSRYLVKRTGEKVFLECVQDMDHENMFWYRQDPGLGLRLIYFSYDVKMKEKGDIPEGYSVSREKKERFSLILESASTNQTSMYLCASSSTAEAFFGQGTRLTVV.

This chain connects TRBV5-1 to TRBJ2-1; 8 bases match TRBD1. The germline V gene encodes CDR1 SGHRS and CDR2 YFSETQ. Germline trimming cut 0 bases from V and 4 bases from J; bases unmatched to any gene: 0. The CDR3 loop spans 14 amino acids. The CDR3 protein is CASSLGQGYNEQFF. The CDR3 coding sequence is TGCGCCAGCAGCTTGGGACAGGGGTACAATGAGCAGTTCTTC.

The rearrangement uses TRBV2 and TRBJ2-3, with D hard to call. Trimming took off 6 bases at V and 0 bases at J, with 10 bases between the two ends. The CDR3 contains 14 residues. Germline V gives CDR1 SNHLY, CDR2 FYNNEI. CDR3 sequence: CASREHSSTDTQYF. The CDR3 bases are TGTGCCAGCAGAGAACACTCTAGCACAGATACGCAGTATTTT.

The chain has TRBV27 and TRBJ2-1; TRBD1 agrees at 8 bases. The germline V gene has CDR1 MNHEY and CDR2 SMNVEV (reference sequence). The CDR3 spans 16 residues. Unmatched junction bases numbered 13, after V lost 4 bases and J lost 8 bases. The CDR3 loop is CASSYAGQGVNHEQFF. For the CDR3, the DNA is TGTGCCAGCAGTTACGCTGGACAGGGTGTAAATCATGAGCAGTTCTTC.

The V and J genes are TRBV9 and TRBJ2-1; 12 bases are shared with TRBD1. From germline, CDR1 is SGDLS and CDR2 YYNGEE. After removal of 4 bases from V and 4 bases from J, the junction contained 9 bases not matched to a gene. This CDR3 is 17 amino acids long. The CDR3 coding sequence is TGTGCCAGCAGCAACCCGGGACAGGGGGCCGGATACAATGAGCAGTTCTTC. Encoded protein: CASSNPGQGAGYNEQFF.

The gene calls are TRBV6-5 and TRBJ1-2; D gene unclear. The CDR3 has 14 amino acids. Germline CDR1 is MNHEY and CDR2 is SVGAGI. Trimming removed 2 bases from V and 7 bases from J, with 14 bases in between. In DNA, the CDR3 is TGTGCCAGCAGTTACAAGGAGGGCAGCGCTGGCTACACCTTC. It specifies CASSYKEGSAGYTF.

The chain uses TRBV6-2 or TRBV6-3 and TRBJ1-2; unclear D gene. V was cut by 6 bases and J by 0 bases, with 17 bases left in between. The length of the CDR3 is 16 residues. The germline gives CDR1 MNHEY, CDR2 SVGEGT. In nucleotides, the CDR3 is TGTGCCAGCAGCGCTCCCGTTAAGGGCACTAACTATGGCTACACCTTC. Its protein is CASSAPVKGTNYGYTF.

A single count supports this clone. The V call is TRBV7-2, the J call TRBJ2-3, with TRBD2 matching over 9 bases. CDR3 size: 15 residues. V lost 7 bases to trimming and J lost 1 base; unmatched junction nucleotides: 6. Per germline, CDR1 SGHTA and CDR2 FQGNSA. The CDR3 nucleotides read TGTGCCAGCAATGCGGGAGGGCCAGGCACAGATACGCAGTATTTT. Translating it yields CASNAGGPGTDTQYF.

V gene TRBV6-6 combines with J gene TRBJ1-2; 7 bases align to TRBD1. The CDR3 length is 14 residues. V dropped 5 bases and J dropped 4; count of bases not matched to a gene: 7. In germline, CDR1 is MNHNY, CDR2 SVGAGI (reference sequence). CDR3 sequence reads: CASSGATGRYGYTF. The CDR3 coding sequence is TGTGCCAGCAGTGGGGCGACAGGGCGCTATGGCTACACCTTC.

A word on this clone: The same CDR3 also results from other DNA sequences found in this sample. J is TRBJ2-1 and V is TRBV7-9; TRBD2 matches at 10 bases. Germline-derived CDR1 and CDR2 are SEHNR and FQNEAQ (reference sequence). The CDR3 has 16 amino acids. V lost 0 bases and J lost 3; bases outside the gene matches: 2. CDR3 DNA: TGTGCCAGCAGCTTAGCCCTAGCGGGAGTCTACAATGAGCAGTTCTTC. Protein: CASSLALAGVYNEQFF.

This clone appeared a single time. The chain links TRBV6-6 to TRBJ2-1; 8 nucleotides align to TRBD2. In germline, CDR1 is MNHNY, CDR2 SVGAGI (reference sequence). The CDR3 totals 16 residues. Trimming at V came to 6 bases and at J to 0 bases, leaving 7 bases not matched to a gene. The CDR3 loop reads CASSRFSGSSYNEQFF. CDR3 nucleotides: TGTGCCAGCAGCAGATTCAGCGGGAGCTCCTACAATGAGCAGTTCTTC.

The chain joins TRBV6-6 to TRBJ1-6, with D tentatively TRBD1 (6 bases). The germline CDR1 and CDR2 sequences are MNHNY and SVGAGI (reference sequence). The CDR3 totals 14 residues. Trimming removed 9 bases at V and 8 bases at J, with 17 bases between. The chain's CDR3 is CASGVGGGYSPLHF. In DNA, the CDR3 is TGTGCCAGTGGTGTGGGGGGCGGGTATTCACCCCTCCACTTT.

The V call is TRBV19, the J call TRBJ1-6; D call uncertain. Trimming took 5 bases from V and 3 from J, leaving 5 bases between them. The CDR3 is made up of 13 amino acids. Germline-derived CDR1 and CDR2 are LNHDA and SQIVND (reference sequence). This chain's CDR3 is CASSGDYNSPLHF. The CDR3 DNA is TGTGCCAGTAGTGGAGACTATAATTCACCCCTCCACTTT.

This clone was detected once. This chain uses TRBV28 with TRBJ1-2; D is ambiguous. The CDR3 consists of 15 residues. From germline, CDR1 is MDHEN and CDR2 SYDVKM. The V end lost 6 bases, the J end lost 1 base, and 15 bases lay between the germline ends. The CDR3 DNA reads TGTGCCAGCAGGCCGGACCCCAGACGTAACTATGGCTACACCTTC. As protein: CASRPDPRRNYGYTF.

The V call is TRBV9, the J call TRBJ2-1; unclear D gene. Trimming cost V 0 bases and J 0 bases, with 7 bases left between them. In germline, CDR1 is SGDLS, CDR2 YYNGEE. The CDR3 consists of 15 residues. CDR3 nucleotides: TGTGCCAGCAGCGTAGAGCCGGGCTCCTACAATGAGCAGTTCTTC. This translates into CASSVEPGSYNEQFF. The complete variable domain, with remaining parts taken from reference TRBV9 and TRBJ2-1, reads DSGVTQTPKHLITATGQRVTLRCSPRSGDLSVYWYQQSLDQGLQFLIQYYNGEERAKGNILERFSAQQFPDLHSELNLSSLELGDSALYFCASSVEPGSYNEQFFGPGTRLTVL.

The chain couples TRBV25-1 to TRBJ2-1; TRBD1 matches 7 bases. The V and J ends lost 3 bases and 5 bases, in that order; junction bases with no gene match: 10. The CDR3 has 16 amino acids. Germline V gene lookup returns CDR1 MGHDK and CDR2 SYGVNS. CDR3 amino acids: CASSDYRGRANNEQFF. The CDR3 region has the DNA TGTGCCAGCAGTGACTACAGGGGCCGGGCAAACAATGAGCAGTTCTTC.

The chain is built from TRBV18 and TRBJ2-5; TRBD1 aligns across 8 bases. J was trimmed by 1 base and V by 5 bases; bases with no gene match: 0. The length of the CDR3 is 13 residues. In germline, CDR1 is KGHSH, CDR2 LQKENI. The CDR3 DNA is TGTGCCAGCTCAGGGACAGGCCAAGAGACCCAGTACTTC. This gives the protein CASSGTGQETQYF.

The J gene is TRBJ2-3, the V gene TRBV7-2; TRBD1 aligns across 7 bases. There are 15 residues in the CDR3. The germline V gene encodes CDR1 SGHTA and CDR2 FQGNSA. V lost 7 bases to trimming and J lost 7 bases; unmatched junction nucleotides: 14. CDR3 DNA: TGTGCCAGCAAGGACGACAGGGTCTCCGGGTATACGCAGTATTTT. Translation: CASKDDRVSGYTQYF.

This clone has only one observation. V usage is TRBV19 and J usage is TRBJ2-7; possibly TRBD2 for D (6 bases). V was pared by 3 bases and J by 3 bases, with 12 bases between. Germline loops: CDR1 LNHDA, CDR2 SQIVND (reference sequence). The CDR3 length is 14 residues. The CDR3 DNA follows: TGTGCCAGTAGTATTTCGGGGGTGTTCTACGAGCAGTACTTC. Its protein product is CASSISGVFYEQYF.

This sequence joins TRBV19 and TRBJ1-1, with a weak D call TRBD1 (6 bases). This CDR3 region has 13 residues. The ends were cut back, 8 bases at V and 1 base at J, with 11 bases in the middle. Germline values: CDR1 LNHDA, CDR2 SQIVND (reference sequence). CDR3 bases: TGTGCCAGTGAAGGCAGGGGGAACACTGAAGCTTTCTTT. It is translated as CASEGRGNTEAFF.

The chain is built from TRBV18 and TRBJ1-3; D call uncertain. The V end lost 4 bases, the J end lost 0 bases, and 10 bases lay between the germline ends. Per germline, CDR1 KGHSH and CDR2 LQKENI. CDR3 length: 15 residues. The CDR3 sequence is CASSRGRDSGNTIYF. In DNA, the CDR3 is TGTGCCAGCTCACGAGGGAGAGACTCTGGAAACACCATATATTTT.

This chain joins TRBV3-1 (or the pseudogene TRBV3-2) and TRBJ2-1; the match to TRBD2 covers 11 bases. Germline-derived CDR1 and CDR2 are LGHDT and YNNKEL (reference sequence). After removal of 8 bases from V and 6 bases from J, the junction contained 9 bases not matched to a gene. The CDR3 sequence is 15 residues long. The CDR3 nucleotides are TGTGCCAGCGGTCCACCGGGACTAGCGGCCAATGAGCAGTTCTTC. It yields the protein CASGPPGLAANEQFF.

The CDR3 reads CASSGQGGQHF. As DNA, the CDR3 is TGTGCCAGCAGTGGACAAGGGGGACAGCATTTT. This chain joins TRBV2 and TRBJ1-5, with a tentative D call TRBD1 (6 bases). The CDR3 runs to 11 residues. Trimming shortened V by 4 bases and J by 13 bases, and 11 bases separated the two germline ends. CDR1 and CDR2 from the germline V gene are SNHLY and FYNNEI.

The chain recombines TRBV9 with TRBJ2-1; no firm D call. Trimming took 0 bases from V and 2 from J, leaving 9 bases between them. This CDR3 has 15 amino acids. CDR1 and CDR2 (germline): SGDLS, YYNGEE. The CDR3 loop is CASSVGVGTYNEQFF. The CDR3 DNA reads TGTGCCAGCAGCGTAGGCGTGGGAACCTACAATGAGCAGTTCTTC.

CDR3 sequence: CASSLQRLPTGELFF. CDR3 DNA sequence: TGCGCCAGCAGCTTACAAAGACTACCTACCGGGGAGCTGTTTTTT. The genes are TRBV5-1 and TRBJ2-2; TRBD2 is a possible D gene (5 bases). Germline lookup yields CDR1 SGHRS and CDR2 YFSETQ. Trimming pared 2 bases from V and 5 bases from J, leaving 13 bases between. The CDR3 is 15 residues long.

The genes are TRBV19 and TRBJ2-1; D call uncertain. Between the trimmed V and J ends, which lost 5 bases and 2 bases, there was a span of 13 bases. CDR1 is LNHDA, CDR2 SQIVND, per germline (reference sequence). The CDR3 runs to 15 residues. The CDR3 coding sequence is TGTGCCAGTAGTGTTGACGTTCAGCCCTACAATGAGCAGTTCTTC. This codes for CASSVDVQPYNEQFF.